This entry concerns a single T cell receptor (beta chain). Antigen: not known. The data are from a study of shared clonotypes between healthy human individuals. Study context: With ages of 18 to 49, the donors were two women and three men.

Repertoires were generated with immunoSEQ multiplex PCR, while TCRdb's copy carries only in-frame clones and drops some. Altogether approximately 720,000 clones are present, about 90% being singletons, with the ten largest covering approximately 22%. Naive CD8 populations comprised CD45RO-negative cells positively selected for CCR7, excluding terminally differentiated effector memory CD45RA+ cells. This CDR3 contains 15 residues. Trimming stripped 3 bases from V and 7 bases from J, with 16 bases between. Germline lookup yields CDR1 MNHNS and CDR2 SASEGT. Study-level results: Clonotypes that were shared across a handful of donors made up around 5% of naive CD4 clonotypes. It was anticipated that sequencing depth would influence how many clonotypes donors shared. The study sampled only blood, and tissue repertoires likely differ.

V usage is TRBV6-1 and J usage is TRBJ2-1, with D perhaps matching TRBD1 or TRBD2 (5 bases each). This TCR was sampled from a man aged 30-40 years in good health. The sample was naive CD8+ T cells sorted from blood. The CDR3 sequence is CASSDNGDRRNEQFF. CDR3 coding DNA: TGTGCCAGCAGTGATAACGGGGACCGCCGTAATGAGCAGTTCTTC.